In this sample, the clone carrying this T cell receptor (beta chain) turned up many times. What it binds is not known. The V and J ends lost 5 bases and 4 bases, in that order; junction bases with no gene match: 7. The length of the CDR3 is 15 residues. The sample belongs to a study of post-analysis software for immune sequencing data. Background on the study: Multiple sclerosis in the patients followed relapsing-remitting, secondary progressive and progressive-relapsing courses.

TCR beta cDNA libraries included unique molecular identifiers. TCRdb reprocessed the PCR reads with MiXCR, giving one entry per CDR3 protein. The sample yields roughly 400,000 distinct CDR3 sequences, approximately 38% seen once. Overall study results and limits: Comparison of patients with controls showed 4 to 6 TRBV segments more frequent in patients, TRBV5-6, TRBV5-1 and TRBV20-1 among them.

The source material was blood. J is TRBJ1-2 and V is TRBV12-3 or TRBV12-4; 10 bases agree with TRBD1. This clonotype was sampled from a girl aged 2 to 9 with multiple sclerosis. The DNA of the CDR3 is TGTGCCAGCAGTCTGACAGGGGGCTCGGGCTATGGCTACACCTTC. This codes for CASSLTGGSGYGYTF.